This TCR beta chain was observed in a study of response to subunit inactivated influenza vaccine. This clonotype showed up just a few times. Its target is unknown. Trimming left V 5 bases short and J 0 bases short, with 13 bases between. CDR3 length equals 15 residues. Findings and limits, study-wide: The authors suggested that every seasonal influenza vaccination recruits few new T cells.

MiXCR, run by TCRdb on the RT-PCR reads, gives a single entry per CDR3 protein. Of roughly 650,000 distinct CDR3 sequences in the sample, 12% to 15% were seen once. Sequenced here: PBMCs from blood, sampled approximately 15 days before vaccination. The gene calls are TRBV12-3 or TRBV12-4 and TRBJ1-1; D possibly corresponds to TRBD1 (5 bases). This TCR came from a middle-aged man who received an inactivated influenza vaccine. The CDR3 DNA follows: TGTGCCAGCAGTCCTACGGGACGGTTGAACACTGAAGCTTTCTTT. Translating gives CASSPTGRLNTEAFF.